This paragraph reports one TCR beta chain. Its antigen is as yet unknown. This CDR3 comprises 14 residues. Between the trimmed V and J ends, which lost 0 bases and 11 bases, there was a span of 13 bases. Germline V gene sequence: CDR1 LGHNA, CDR2 YSLEER. Profiled with immunoSEQ multiplex PCR; TCRdb holds only in-frame clones, not every one. The repertoire holds roughly 270,000 clones, with around 93% as singletons. The sample is drawn from a study of T cell responses to AZD1222 COVID-19 vaccine. Study outcomes and limitations: Repertoires in all cases were sampled only once the peak T cell response had passed. Baseline seropositives among AZD1222 recipients totaled only 5 to 7. Donors were chiefly white British, with a greater number of females, and clonal diversity was perhaps underestimated.

The rearrangement links TRBV4-3 to TRBJ2-2, with D possibly TRBD1 on 5 matching bases. The starting material was peripheral blood, obtained 28 days after the second AZD1222 dose. This receptor was taken from an adult who received the AZD1222 COVID-19 vaccine. DNA of the CDR3: TGCGCCAGCAGCCAAGATGGGGCTTTCCTAGAGCTGTTTTTT. This codes for CASSQDGAFLELFF.